This T cell receptor beta chain was captured in a study of PD-1 blockade in classical Hodgkin lymphoma. The repertoire was sequenced with immunoSEQ multiplex PCR; TCRdb's copy has only in-frame clones and lacks some. Among some 20,000 clones listed, 65% to 85% were seen once. The time point was: cycle 4 day 1 (C4D1), after around six weeks of nivolumab. Every patient relapsed after autologous stem cell transplantation, and brentuximab vedotin exposure varied. Best responses included complete response and partial response; otherwise, the best response was progressive disease. Germline CDR1 reads GTSNPN; CDR2 reads SVGIG (reference sequence). This CDR3 is 11 amino acids long. V was pared by 1 base and J by 7 bases, with 8 bases between. Study observations and caveats: Why the repertoires differ is still unclear, perhaps disease activity or prior therapy. Complete responders entered with baseline diversity on par with newly diagnosed patients, the results showed. The CD4+ diversity rise by C4D1 was clearest in complete responders.

In regard to this clone: Antigen: not known.

The TCR originated in a human donor with classical Hodgkin lymphoma. The material was peripheral blood mononuclear cells (PBMCs), obtained before the fourth cycle of nivolumab. The chain employs TRBV30 and TRBJ2-7; D gene ambiguous. DNA of the CDR3: TGTGCCTGGAGTGCTTTCGAAGAGCAGTACTTC. Its translation is CAWSAFEEQYF. Full variable domain (rest looked up from reference TRBV30 and TRBJ2-7): SQTIHQWPATLVQPVGSPLSLECTVEGTSNPNLYWYRQAAGRGLQLLFYSVGIGQISSEVPQNLSASRPQDRQFILSSKKLLLSDSGFYLCAWSAFEEQYFGPGTRLTVT.